Each of the 20 T cell receptor beta chains below was sequenced from the same sample in a study of T cell changes during pregnancy in multiple sclerosis (dated by TCRdb to between 2018 and 2021). The library came from the immunoSEQ multiplex PCR assay. In its TCRdb copy, this immuneACCESS table keeps in-frame sequences only and misses some clones. Where compared with another copy, unresolved V genes explain less than half of these, and the others have no known cause. The sample includes fewer than 40,000 clones, with roughly 89% observed a single time. Jointly, the top ten make up 8% to 11% of the sample. The sequenced sample was CD8+ T cells from peripheral blood mononuclear cells, obtained in the second trimester of pregnancy. These receptors all come from a female donor with multiple sclerosis, enrolled in a pregnancy study.

The V call is TRBV28, the J call TRBJ1-2, with D possibly TRBD1 on 5 matching bases. Germline-derived CDR1 and CDR2 are MDHEN and SYDVKM. The ends were cut back, 3 bases at V and 1 base at J, with 9 bases in the middle. CDR3 length equals 14 residues. The CDR3 protein is CASSLLTVNYGYTF. CDR3 DNA sequence: TGTGCCAGCAGTTTGTTGACAGTTAACTATGGCTACACCTTC.

V and J are TRBV6-4 and TRBJ2-3, with a possible D match to TRBD2 (5 bases). This CDR3 has 14 amino acids. Trimming stripped 2 bases from V and 3 bases from J, with 9 bases between. CDR1 is MRHNA, CDR2 SNTAGT, per germline. CDR3 sequence reads: CASSDGGPTDTQYF. The CDR3, as DNA: TGTGCCAGCAGTGACGGCGGGCCTACAGATACGCAGTATTTT.

The J gene is TRBJ2-7, the V gene TRBV6-6; D is unclear. Germline V CDR1 and CDR2: MNHNY, SVGAGI (reference sequence). Trimming took off 0 bases at V and 4 bases at J, with 7 bases between the two ends. The CDR3 consists of 13 residues. CDR3: CASSYSRQYEQYF. Written as DNA, the CDR3 is TGTGCCAGCAGTTACTCGAGGCAGTACGAGCAGTACTTC.

The rearrangement joins TRBV15 to TRBJ2-1; D might be TRBD1 (6 bases). CDR3 length equals 12 residues. CDR1 is LNHNV and CDR2 is YYDKDF in the germline V gene (reference sequence). The CDR3 sequence: CATGTQYNEQFF. In DNA form, the CDR3 reads TGTGCTACCGGGACACAGTACAATGAGCAGTTCTTC.

This chain links TRBV2 with TRBJ2-3, with 7 bases lining up with TRBD2. There are 16 residues in the CDR3. Germline values: CDR1 SNHLY, CDR2 FYNNEI. J lost 5 bases, V lost 0 bases, and 8 bases had no gene match. CDR3 loop: CASSEARRERVDTQYF. As DNA, the CDR3 is TGTGCCAGCAGTGAAGCGCGGCGGGAGAGAGTAGATACGCAGTATTTT.

This chain links TRBV7-6 with TRBJ2-2; 7 nucleotides agree with TRBD1. The V segment lost 2 bases and the J segment 0 bases; nucleotides outside the gene matches: 9. The CDR3 extends over 18 amino acids. Germline CDR1 SGHVS, CDR2 FNYEAQ. The CDR3 loop is CASSLNIPGTANTGELFF. In nucleotides, the CDR3 is TGTGCCAGCAGCTTAAATATCCCCGGGACAGCGAACACCGGGGAGCTGTTTTTT.

The rearrangement uses TRBV27 and TRBJ2-7; 8 bases align to TRBD1. The CDR3 runs to 12 residues. Germline CDR1 MNHEY, CDR2 SMNVEV (reference sequence). V gave up 6 bases and J gave up 6 bases; unmatched junction bases: 4. The DNA for the CDR3 is TGTGCCAGCAGCCGACAGGGGAGCGAGCAGTACTTC. It codes for CASSRQGSEQYF.

The genes are TRBV25-1 and TRBJ1-4; the match to TRBD1 covers 7 bases. Germline-derived CDR1 and CDR2 are MGHDK and SYGVNS. V shed 4 bases and J 5 bases; nucleotides not matched to a gene: 4. This CDR3 has 14 residues. The CDR3 reads CASSGTGKNEKLFF. CDR3 nucleotides: TGTGCCAGCAGTGGGACAGGCAAGAATGAAAAACTGTTTTTT.

The CDR3 sequence: CASSLRGAIYEQYF. The CDR3 DNA reads as TGCGCCAGCAGCTTGCGCGGGGCCATATACGAGCAGTACTTC. The chain has TRBV5-1 and TRBJ2-7; D may be TRBD2 (6 bases). V was pared by 1 base and J by 4 bases, with 12 bases between. The CDR3 length is 14 residues. Germline CDR1 and CDR2: SGHRS and YFSETQ.

The chain is built from TRBV7-8 and TRBJ2-1; 11 bases are a match to TRBD1. Germline CDR1 reads SGHVS; CDR2 reads FQNEAQ. CDR3 size: 16 residues. Trimming removed 5 bases from V and 4 bases from J; junction bases left unmatched: 7. The CDR3: CASSRRTGGHYNEQFF. In DNA form, the CDR3 reads TGTGCCAGCAGCCGTAGGACAGGGGGCCATTACAATGAGCAGTTCTTC.

The chain combines TRBV11-2 with TRBJ1-1; D ambiguous. Germline CDR1 and CDR2: SGHAT and FQNNGV. V was clipped by 0 bases and J by 7 bases, with 6 bases between them. The CDR3 contains 12 residues. CDR3 sequence: CASSLDLIEAFF. The DNA of the CDR3 is TGTGCCAGCAGCTTAGATCTAATTGAAGCTTTCTTT.

The chain carries TRBV28 and TRBJ1-1; no definite D call. The CDR3 contains 11 residues. Per germline, CDR1 MDHEN and CDR2 SYDVKM. The germline V and J ends were trimmed by 3 bases and 4 bases, with 3 bases remaining between them. In DNA form, the CDR3 reads TGTGCCAGCAGTTTCGGCACTGAAGCTTTCTTT. Translated: CASSFGTEAFF. Full variable domain (remainder filled in from reference TRBV28 and TRBJ1-1): DVKVTQSSRYLVKRTGEKVFLECVQDMDHENMFWYRQDPGLGLRLIYFSYDVKMKEKGDIPEGYSVSREKKERFSLILESASTNQTSMYLCASSFGTEAFFGQGTRLTVV.

The chain joins TRBV19 to TRBJ2-1, with 9 bases lining up with TRBD2. The CDR3 length is 15 residues. V shed 6 bases and J 3 bases; nucleotides not matched to a gene: 6. In germline, CDR1 is LNHDA, CDR2 SQIVND (reference sequence). The CDR3 nucleotides are TGTGCCAGTAGCCCCTCGACTAGCGGCTACAATGAGCAGTTCTTC. Protein: CASSPSTSGYNEQFF.

V gene TRBV19 combines with J gene TRBJ1-5, with 8 bases matching TRBD1. The V segment lost 2 bases and the J segment 0 bases; nucleotides outside the gene matches: 9. Germline V lookup: CDR1 LNHDA, CDR2 SQIVND (reference sequence). The CDR3 runs 18 residues. The CDR3 loop is CASSIRVQGGVSNQPQHF. The CDR3 DNA reads TGTGCCAGTAGTATACGGGTACAGGGGGGGGTTAGCAATCAGCCCCAGCATTTT.

The chain joins TRBV9 to TRBJ1-5; tentative D call: TRBD1 (6 bases). Germline V gene sequence: CDR1 SGDLS, CDR2 YYNGEE. The CDR3 spans 15 residues. The germline V and J ends were trimmed by 3 bases and 2 bases, with 12 bases remaining between them. This CDR3 is CASSATGNGNQPQHF. The CDR3 nucleotides are TGTGCCAGCAGCGCCACAGGGAACGGCAATCAGCCCCAGCATTTT.

This chain links TRBV7-2 with TRBJ2-7; no clear D gene. The germline gives CDR1 SGHTA, CDR2 FQGNSA. With 5 bases removed from V and 3 bases from J, the gap between germline ends came to 5 bases. The CDR3 length is 11 residues. This CDR3 is CASSRSYEQYF. For the CDR3, the DNA is TGTGCCAGCAGCCGTAGCTACGAGCAGTACTTC.

J is TRBJ1-1 and V is TRBV5-1; no firm D call. Germline loops: CDR1 SGHRS, CDR2 YFSETQ. The CDR3 contains 11 residues. V shed 0 bases and J shed 7 bases, with 4 bases lying between them. Written as DNA, the CDR3 is TGCGCCAGCAGCTTGGGACTTGAAGCTTTCTTT. Amino acid sequence: CASSLGLEAFF.

CDR3 DNA sequence: TGTGCCAGTAGTAGCAGCGGGAGGGAATATACCTACGAGCAGTACTTC. It specifies CASSSSGREYTYEQYF. This chain uses TRBV19 with TRBJ2-7, with TRBD2 matching 10 bases. J was trimmed by 2 bases and V by 4 bases; bases with no gene match: 8. Per germline, CDR1 LNHDA and CDR2 SQIVND (reference sequence). The CDR3 sequence is 16 residues long. Combining the CDR3 with reference TRBV19 and TRBJ2-7 gives the whole variable domain DGGITQSPKYLFRKEGQNVTLSCEQNLNHDAMYWYRQDPGQGLRLIYYSQIVNDFQKGDIAEGYSVSREKKESFPLTVTSAQKNPTAFYLCASSSSGREYTYEQYFGPGTRLTVT.

This sequence joins TRBV6-1 and TRBJ2-2; weak D call: TRBD2 (6 bases). The ends were cut back, 1 base at V and 6 bases at J, with 15 bases in the middle. The CDR3 has 16 amino acids. Germline CDR1 MNHNS, CDR2 SASEGT. The DNA of the CDR3 is TGTGCCAGCAGTGAAGAGGGCGGGACGGGTTCCGGGGAGCTGTTTTTT. It encodes CASSEEGGTGSGELFF.

The rearrangement joins TRBV2 to TRBJ1-1; 7 bases fit TRBD1. The CDR3 runs 12 residues. Germline V lookup: CDR1 SNHLY, CDR2 FYNNEI. The V gene end was trimmed by 8 bases and the J gene end by 10 bases; junction bases not matched to a gene: 10. The CDR3 spells CASPTGAVGAFF. CDR3 bases: TGTGCCAGCCCCACAGGGGCGGTCGGAGCTTTCTTT.